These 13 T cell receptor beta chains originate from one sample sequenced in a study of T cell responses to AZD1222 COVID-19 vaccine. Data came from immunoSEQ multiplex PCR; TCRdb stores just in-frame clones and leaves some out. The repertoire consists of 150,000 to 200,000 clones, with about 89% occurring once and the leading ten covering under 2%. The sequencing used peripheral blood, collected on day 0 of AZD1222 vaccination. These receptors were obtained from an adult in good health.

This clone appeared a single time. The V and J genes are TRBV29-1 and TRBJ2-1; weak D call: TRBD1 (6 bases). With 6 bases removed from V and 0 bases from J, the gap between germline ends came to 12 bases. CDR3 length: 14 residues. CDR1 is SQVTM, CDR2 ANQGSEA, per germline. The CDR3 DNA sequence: TGCAGCGTACAGGGAGTGAGCTCCTACAATGAGCAGTTCTTC. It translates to CSVQGVSSYNEQFF.

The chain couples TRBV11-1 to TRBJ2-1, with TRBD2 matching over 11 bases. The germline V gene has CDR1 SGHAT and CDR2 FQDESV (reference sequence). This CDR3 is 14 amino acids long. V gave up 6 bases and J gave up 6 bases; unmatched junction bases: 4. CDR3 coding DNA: TGTGCCAGCAGGATAGCGGGGGGGCGCAATGAGCAGTTCTTC. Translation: CASRIAGGRNEQFF.

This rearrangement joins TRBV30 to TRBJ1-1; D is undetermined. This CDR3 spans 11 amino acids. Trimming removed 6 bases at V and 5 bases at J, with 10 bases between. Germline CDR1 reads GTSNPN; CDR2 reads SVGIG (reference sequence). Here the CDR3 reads CACRPKTEAFF. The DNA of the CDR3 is TGTGCCTGCCGACCTAAGACTGAAGCTTTCTTT.

The CDR3 DNA sequence: TGTGCCAGCAGCTTAGTTCCCCGGACGAACGGGGAGCAGTTCTTC. It is translated as CASSLVPRTNGEQFF. The chain combines TRBV7-6 with TRBJ2-1, with D unresolved. Trimming stripped 1 base from V and 10 bases from J, with 17 bases between. Germline CDR1 is SGHVS and CDR2 is FNYEAQ. The CDR3 totals 15 residues.

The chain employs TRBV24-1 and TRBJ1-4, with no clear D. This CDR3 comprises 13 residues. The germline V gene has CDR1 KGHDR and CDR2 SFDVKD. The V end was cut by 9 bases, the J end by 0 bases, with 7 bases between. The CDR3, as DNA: TGTGCCACCGTCCCTCCAACTAATGAAAAACTGTTTTTT. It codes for CATVPPTNEKLFF.

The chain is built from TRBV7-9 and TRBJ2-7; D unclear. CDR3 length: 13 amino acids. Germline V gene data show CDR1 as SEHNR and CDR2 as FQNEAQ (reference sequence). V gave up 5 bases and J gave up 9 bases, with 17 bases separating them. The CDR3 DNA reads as TGTGCCAGCAGCCTTCCGGGCCGGCCCGGGCAGTACTTC. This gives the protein CASSLPGRPGQYF.

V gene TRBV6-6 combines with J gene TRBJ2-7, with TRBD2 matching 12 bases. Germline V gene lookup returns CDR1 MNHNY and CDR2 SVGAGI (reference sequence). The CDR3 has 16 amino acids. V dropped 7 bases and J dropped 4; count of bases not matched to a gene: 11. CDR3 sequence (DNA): TGTGCCAGCACCGAGACTAGCGGGAGCCATAGTTACGAGCAGTACTTC. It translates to CASTETSGSHSYEQYF.

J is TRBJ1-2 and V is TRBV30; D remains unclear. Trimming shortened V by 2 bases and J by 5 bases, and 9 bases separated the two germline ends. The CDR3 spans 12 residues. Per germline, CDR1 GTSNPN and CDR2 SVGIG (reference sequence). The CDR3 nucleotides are TGTGCCTGGAGTCTTTCCCATTATGGCTACACCTTC. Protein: CAWSLSHYGYTF.

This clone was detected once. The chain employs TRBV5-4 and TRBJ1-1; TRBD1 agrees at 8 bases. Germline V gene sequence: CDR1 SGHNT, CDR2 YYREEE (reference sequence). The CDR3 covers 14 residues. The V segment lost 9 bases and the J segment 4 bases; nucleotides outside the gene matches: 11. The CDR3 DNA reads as TGTGCCACACGGCGGCAGGGGGCGAGCACTGAAGCTTTCTTT. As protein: CATRRQGASTEAFF.

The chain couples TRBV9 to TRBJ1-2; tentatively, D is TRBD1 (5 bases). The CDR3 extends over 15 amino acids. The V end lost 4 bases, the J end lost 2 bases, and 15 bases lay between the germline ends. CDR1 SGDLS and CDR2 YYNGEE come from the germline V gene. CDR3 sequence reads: CASSSPRGGNYGYTF. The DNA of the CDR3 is TGTGCCAGCAGCTCCCCCCGGGGCGGAAACTATGGCTACACCTTC.

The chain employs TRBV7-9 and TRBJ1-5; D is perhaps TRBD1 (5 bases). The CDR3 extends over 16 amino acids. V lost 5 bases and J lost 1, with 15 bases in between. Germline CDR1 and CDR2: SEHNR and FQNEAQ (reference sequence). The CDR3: CASSRGGGGSNQPQHF. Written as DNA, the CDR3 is TGTGCCAGCAGCCGAGGAGGCGGGGGGAGCAATCAGCCCCAGCATTTT.

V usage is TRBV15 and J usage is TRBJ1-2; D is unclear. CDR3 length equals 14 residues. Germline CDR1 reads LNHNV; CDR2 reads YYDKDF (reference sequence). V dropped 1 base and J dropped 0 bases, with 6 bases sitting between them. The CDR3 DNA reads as TGTGCCACCAGCAGAGGTGCCACTAACTATGGCTACACCTTC. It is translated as CATSRGATNYGYTF.

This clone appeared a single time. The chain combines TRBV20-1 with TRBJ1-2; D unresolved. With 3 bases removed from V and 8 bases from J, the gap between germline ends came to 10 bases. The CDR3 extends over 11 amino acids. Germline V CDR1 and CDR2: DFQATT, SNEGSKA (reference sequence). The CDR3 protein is CSASAGNGYTF. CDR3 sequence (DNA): TGCAGTGCTAGTGCCGGGAACGGCTACACCTTC.